This T cell receptor beta chain was recorded in a study of T cells in Graves' hyperthyroidism and ophthalmopathy. The CDR3 is 15 residues long. With 2 bases clipped from V and 6 bases from J, the junction kept 1 base outside the gene matches. Germline CDR1 SGDLS, CDR2 YYNGEE. Researchers took RNA transcripts and amplified the TCR beta CDR3 regions from them. First-round RT-PCR targeting the TCR CDR3 was performed with the HTBI primer set. TCRdb redid the calling of the multiplex PCR reads with MiXCR, one entry per CDR3 protein. The sample contains some 250,000 distinct CDR3 sequences, approximately 15% of which appear only once.

The sequencing input was blood. V usage is TRBV9 and J usage is TRBJ2-1; 14 bases map to TRBD2. The receptor was isolated from a woman aged 35 to 49 with Graves' hyperthyroidism that later progressed to Graves' ophthalmopathy. CDR3: CASSVGTSGSNEQFF. The CDR3 region has the DNA TGTGCCAGCAGCGTCGGGACTAGCGGGAGCAATGAGCAGTTCTTC.